This T cell receptor beta chain was profiled in a study of blood T cells in healthy people across ages. Study conclusions and caveats: Per million T cells, TCR beta diversity dropped about linearly as age rose.

In regard to this clonotype: What it binds is unknown.

The CDR3 has 15 amino acids. V was pared by 3 bases and J by 3 bases, with 12 bases between. Sample-barcoded 5' priming and a J-beta primer mix drove a second PCR of about 7 to 12 cycles. Every cDNA molecule carried a tag from a template-switch adaptor bearing 12 random nucleotides. One entry per CDR3 protein, called by TCRdb with MiXCR from the 5' RACE reads. The data hold around 750,000 distinct CDR3 sequences, with roughly 53% observed a single time. Caucasian, healthy and from Russia, the donors were aged between roughly 6 and 100. This receptor was identified in a man older than 75 in good health. The rearrangement joins TRBV12-3 or TRBV12-4 to TRBJ1-5; D possibly corresponds to TRBD1 (5 bases). The sequenced sample consisted of blood. This CDR3 is CASSFNRFINQPQHF. The CDR3 DNA follows: TGTGCCAGCAGTTTCAACAGGTTCATCAATCAGCCCCAGCATTTT.